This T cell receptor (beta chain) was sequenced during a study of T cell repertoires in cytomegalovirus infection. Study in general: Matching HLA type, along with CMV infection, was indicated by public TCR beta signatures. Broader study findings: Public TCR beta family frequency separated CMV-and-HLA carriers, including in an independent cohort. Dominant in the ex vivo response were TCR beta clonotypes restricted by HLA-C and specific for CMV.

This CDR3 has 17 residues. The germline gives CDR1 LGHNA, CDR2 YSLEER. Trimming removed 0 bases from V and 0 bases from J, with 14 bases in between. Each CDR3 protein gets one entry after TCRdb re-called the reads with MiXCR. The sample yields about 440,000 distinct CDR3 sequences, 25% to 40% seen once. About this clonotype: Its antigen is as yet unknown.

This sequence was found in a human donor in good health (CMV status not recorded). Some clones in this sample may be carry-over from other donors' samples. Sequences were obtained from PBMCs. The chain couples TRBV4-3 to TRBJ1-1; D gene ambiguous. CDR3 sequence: CASSQEKTSNMNTEAFF. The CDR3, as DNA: TGCGCCAGCAGCCAAGAAAAGACGAGCAACATGAACACTGAAGCTTTCTTT.